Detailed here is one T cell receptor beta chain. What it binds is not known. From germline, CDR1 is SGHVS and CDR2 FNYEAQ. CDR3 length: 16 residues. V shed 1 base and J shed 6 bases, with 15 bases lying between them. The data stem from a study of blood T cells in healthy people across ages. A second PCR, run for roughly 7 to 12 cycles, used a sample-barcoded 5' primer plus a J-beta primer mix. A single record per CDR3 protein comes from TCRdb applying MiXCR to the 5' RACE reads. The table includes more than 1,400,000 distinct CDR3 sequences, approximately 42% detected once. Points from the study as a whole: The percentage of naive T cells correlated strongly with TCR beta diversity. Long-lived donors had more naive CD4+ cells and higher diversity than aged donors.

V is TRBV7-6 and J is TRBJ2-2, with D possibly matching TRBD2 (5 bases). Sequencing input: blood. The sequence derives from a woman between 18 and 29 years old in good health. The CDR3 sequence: CASSLDGGSSPGELFF. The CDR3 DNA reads TGTGCCAGCAGCTTAGATGGAGGCAGTTCGCCCGGGGAGCTGTTTTTT.